This T cell receptor beta chain was retrieved from a study of blood T cells in healthy people across ages. Sample-barcoded 5' priming and a J-beta primer mix drove a second PCR of roughly 7 to 11 cycles. Each cDNA molecule carried a tag from a template-switch adaptor that contained 12 random nucleotides. TCRdb called the 5' RACE reads again in MiXCR, with one record for every CDR3 protein. The data hold about 780,000 distinct CDR3 sequences, with around half observed a single time. Study-wide points: Nothing was known about donor CMV status, and this possibly confounded expanded clonotype changes. Per million T cells, TCR beta diversity dropped roughly linearly as age increased.

Researchers collected about 10 milliliters of peripheral blood from every single donor. This clonotype was seen a few times. Its specificity is unknown. The receptor's source is an elderly man in good health. Sequenced sample: blood.

The CDR3 sequence is CSARAITYEQYF. CDR3 coding DNA: TGCAGTGCTAGAGCGATTACCTACGAGCAGTACTTC. This chain uses TRBV20-1 with TRBJ2-7, with D hard to call. Between the trimmed V and J ends, which lost 1 base and 2 bases, there was a span of 6 bases. The CDR3 is 12 residues long. Looked up from germline, CDR1 is DFQATT and CDR2 is SNEGSKA (reference sequence).